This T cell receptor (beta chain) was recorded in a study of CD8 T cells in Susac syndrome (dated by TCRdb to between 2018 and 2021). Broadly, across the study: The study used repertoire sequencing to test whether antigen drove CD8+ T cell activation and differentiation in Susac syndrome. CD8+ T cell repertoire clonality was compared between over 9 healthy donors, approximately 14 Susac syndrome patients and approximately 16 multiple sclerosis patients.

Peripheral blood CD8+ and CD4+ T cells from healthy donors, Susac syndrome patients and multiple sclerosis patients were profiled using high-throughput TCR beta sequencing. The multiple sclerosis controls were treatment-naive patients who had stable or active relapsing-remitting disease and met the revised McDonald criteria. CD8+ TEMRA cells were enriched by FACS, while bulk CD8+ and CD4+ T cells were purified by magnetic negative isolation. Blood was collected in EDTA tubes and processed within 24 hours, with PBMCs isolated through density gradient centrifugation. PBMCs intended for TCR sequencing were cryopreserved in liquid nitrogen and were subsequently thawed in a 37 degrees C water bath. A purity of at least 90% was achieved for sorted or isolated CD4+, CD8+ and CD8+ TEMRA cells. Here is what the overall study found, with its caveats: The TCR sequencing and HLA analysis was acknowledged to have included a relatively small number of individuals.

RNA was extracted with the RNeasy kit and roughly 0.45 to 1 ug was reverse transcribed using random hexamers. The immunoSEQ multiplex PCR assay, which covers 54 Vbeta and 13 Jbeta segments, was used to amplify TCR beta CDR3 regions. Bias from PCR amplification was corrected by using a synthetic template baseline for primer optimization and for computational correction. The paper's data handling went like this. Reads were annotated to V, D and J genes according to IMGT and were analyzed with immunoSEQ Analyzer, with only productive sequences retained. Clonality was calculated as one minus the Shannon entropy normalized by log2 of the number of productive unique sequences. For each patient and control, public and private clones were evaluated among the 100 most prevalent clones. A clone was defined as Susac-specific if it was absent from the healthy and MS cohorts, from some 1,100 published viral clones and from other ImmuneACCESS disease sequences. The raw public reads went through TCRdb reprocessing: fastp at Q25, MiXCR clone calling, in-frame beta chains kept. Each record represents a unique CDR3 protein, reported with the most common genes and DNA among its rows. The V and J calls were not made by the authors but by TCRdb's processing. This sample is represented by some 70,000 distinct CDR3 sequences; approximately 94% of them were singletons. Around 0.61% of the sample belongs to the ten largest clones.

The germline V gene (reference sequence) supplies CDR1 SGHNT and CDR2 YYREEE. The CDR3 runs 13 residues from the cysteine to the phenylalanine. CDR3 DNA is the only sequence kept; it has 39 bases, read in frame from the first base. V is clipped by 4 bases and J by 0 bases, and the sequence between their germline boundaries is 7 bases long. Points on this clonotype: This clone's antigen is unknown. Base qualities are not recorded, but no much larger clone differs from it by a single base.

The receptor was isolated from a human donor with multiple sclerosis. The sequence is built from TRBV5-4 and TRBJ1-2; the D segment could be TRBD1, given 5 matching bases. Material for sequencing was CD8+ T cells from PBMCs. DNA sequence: TGTGCCAGCAGCCGGGACGCTAACTATGGCTACACCTTC. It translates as CASSRDANYGYTF.